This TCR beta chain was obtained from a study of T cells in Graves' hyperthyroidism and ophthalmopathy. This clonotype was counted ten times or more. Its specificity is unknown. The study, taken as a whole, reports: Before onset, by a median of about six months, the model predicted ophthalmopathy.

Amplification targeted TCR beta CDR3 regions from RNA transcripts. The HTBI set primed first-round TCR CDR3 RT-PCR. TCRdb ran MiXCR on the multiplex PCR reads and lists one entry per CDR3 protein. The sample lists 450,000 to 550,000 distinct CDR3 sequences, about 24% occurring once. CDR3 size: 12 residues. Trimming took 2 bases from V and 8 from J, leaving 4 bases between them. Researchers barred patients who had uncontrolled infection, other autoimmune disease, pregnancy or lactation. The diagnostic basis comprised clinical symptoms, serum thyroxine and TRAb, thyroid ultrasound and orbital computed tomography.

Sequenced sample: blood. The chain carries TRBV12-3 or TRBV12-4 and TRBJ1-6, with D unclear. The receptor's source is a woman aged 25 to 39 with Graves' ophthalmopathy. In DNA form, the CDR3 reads TGTGCCAGCAGTTTAAGGGATTCACCCCTCCACTTT. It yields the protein CASSLRDSPLHF.